This TCR beta chain stems from a study of a mutant IDH1 vaccine in newly diagnosed glioma. Assay used: immunoSEQ multiplex PCR; TCRdb lists only in-frame clones, some missing. The sample includes 65,000 to 85,000 clones, more than 75% seen only once; the top ten take 2%. The CDR3 covers 20 residues. V lost 4 bases to trimming and J lost 0 bases; unmatched junction nucleotides: 15. Germline lookup yields CDR1 SGDLS and CDR2 YYNGEE. As concerns this clone: Its target is unknown.

The time point: week 35, safety follow-up. Every vaccination contained 300 ug of the mutant IDH1 20-mer peptide and was paired with topical imiquimod. Here the sequenced sample was PBMCs, taken from a glioma patient whose treatment included an IDH1 peptide vaccine. The TCR originated in a man aged 25 to 40 with glioma. The gene calls are TRBV9 and TRBJ2-1; 11 positions match TRBD2. CDR3 in DNA: TGTGCCAGCAGCCTTCCTGCTAGCGGGGGGCTCTCCAGCTCCTACAATGAGCAGTTCTTC. Its protein is CASSLPASGGLSSSYNEQFF.